The entry below gives a single T cell receptor (beta chain) sequence along with its context. Its antigen is still unknown. This may arise from a read error, as a much more abundant clone is one base away. TCRdb called the reads again in MiXCR, with one record for every CDR3 protein. This sample yields around 450,000 distinct CDR3 sequences, of which roughly 30% are seen a single time; roughly an eighth belongs to the top ten. Germline V gives CDR1 MNHNS, CDR2 SASEGT. This CDR3 spans 10 amino acids. The sample comes from a study of T cell repertoires in cytomegalovirus infection. Study-level information: Indicated by public TCR beta signatures were CMV infection and matching HLA type.

General study results and limits: Carriers of CMV and the relevant HLA type were discriminated by public TCR beta frequency. HLA-C-restricted CMV clonotypes gave the most frequent clonotype in two of eight donors.

Sample: PBMCs. The clonotype comes from a human donor in good health (CMV status not recorded). Some clones in this sample may be carry-over from other donors' samples. This sequence joins TRBV6-1 and TRBJ1-1; D remains unclear. CDR3 sequence (DNA): TGTGCCAGCAGGAACACTGAAGCTTCCTTT. Protein sequence: CASRNTEASF.